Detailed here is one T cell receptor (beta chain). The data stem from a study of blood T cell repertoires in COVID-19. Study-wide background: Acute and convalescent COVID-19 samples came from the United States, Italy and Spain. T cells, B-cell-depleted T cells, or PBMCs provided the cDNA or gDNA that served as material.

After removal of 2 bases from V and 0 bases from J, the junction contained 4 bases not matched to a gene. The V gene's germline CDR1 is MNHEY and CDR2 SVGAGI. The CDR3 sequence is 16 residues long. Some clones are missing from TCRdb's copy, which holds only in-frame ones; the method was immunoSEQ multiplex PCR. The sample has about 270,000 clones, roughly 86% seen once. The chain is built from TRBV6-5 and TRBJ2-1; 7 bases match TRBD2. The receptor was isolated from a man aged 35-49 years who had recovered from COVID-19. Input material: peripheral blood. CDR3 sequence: CASSYAGLVSYNEQFF. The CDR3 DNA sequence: TGTGCCAGCAGTTACGCTGGACTAGTCTCCTACAATGAGCAGTTCTTC.